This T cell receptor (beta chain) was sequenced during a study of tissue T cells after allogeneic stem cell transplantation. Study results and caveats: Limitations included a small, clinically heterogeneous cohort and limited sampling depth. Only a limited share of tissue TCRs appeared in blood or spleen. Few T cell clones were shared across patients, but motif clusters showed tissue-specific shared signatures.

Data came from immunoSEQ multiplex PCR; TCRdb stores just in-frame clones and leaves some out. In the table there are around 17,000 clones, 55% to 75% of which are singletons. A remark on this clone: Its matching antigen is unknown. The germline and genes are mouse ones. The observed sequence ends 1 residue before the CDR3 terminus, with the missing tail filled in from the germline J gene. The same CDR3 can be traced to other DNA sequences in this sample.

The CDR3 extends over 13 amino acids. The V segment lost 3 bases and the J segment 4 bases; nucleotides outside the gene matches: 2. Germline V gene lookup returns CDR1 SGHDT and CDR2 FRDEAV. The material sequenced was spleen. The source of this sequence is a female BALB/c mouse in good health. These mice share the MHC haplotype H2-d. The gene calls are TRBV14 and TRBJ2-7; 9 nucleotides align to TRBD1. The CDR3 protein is CASSSTGGYEQYF. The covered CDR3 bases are TGTGCCAGCAGTTCGACAGGGGGGTATGAACAGTAC.